The rows below give T cell receptor beta chains drawn from one sample of a study of response to subunit inactivated influenza vaccine. TCRdb processed the RT-PCR reads anew with MiXCR; each CDR3 protein has one entry. The sample lists about 540,000 distinct CDR3 sequences, about 14% occurring once. The source material was PBMCs from blood, sampled approximately 12 days after vaccination. These receptors came from a man in his forties or fifties who received an inactivated influenza vaccine. Both conserved end residues are part of each CDR3. The order of the fields is D gene, clone size, J gene, V gene, CDR3 protein, CDR3 DNA. The D gene is left open where the match is weak. Clone size, where shown, is once, few, many, or a class for clones that have expanded.

D gene: .
clone size: few
J gene: TRBJ2-7
V gene: TRBV15
CDR3 protein: CATSANEKVKYF
CDR3 DNA: TGTGCCACCAGCGCAAACGAAAAGGTGAAGTACTTC

D gene: .
clone size: few
J gene: TRBJ1-5
V gene: TRBV5-1
CDR3 protein: CASSLDSINQPQHF
CDR3 DNA: TGCGCCAGCAGCTTGGACAGTATCAATCAGCCCCAGCATTTT

D gene: TRBD2
clone size: many
J gene: TRBJ2-5
V gene: TRBV4-2
CDR3 protein: CASSQGSSGEETQYF
CDR3 DNA: TGTGCCAGCAGCCAAGGTTCTAGCGGGGAGGAGACCCAGTACTTC

D gene: TRBD1
clone size: .
J gene: TRBJ2-6
V gene: TRBV27
CDR3 protein: CASSLRIRDLGTGGSGANVLTF
CDR3 DNA: TGTGCCAGCAGTTTAAGGATACGTGATCTGGGGACAGGGGGCTCTGGGGCCAACGTCCTGACTTTC

D gene: TRBD1
clone size: few
J gene: TRBJ1-4
V gene: TRBV4-3
CDR3 protein: CASSQDPYRDRDEKLFF
CDR3 DNA: TGCGCCAGCAGCCAAGATCCCTACCGGGACAGGGATGAAAAACTGTTTTTT

D gene: .
clone size: many
J gene: TRBJ2-3
V gene: TRBV6-5
CDR3 protein: CASSYGGDRDTQYF
CDR3 DNA: TGTGCCAGCAGTTACGGAGGAGACCGGGATACGCAGTATTTT

D gene: .
clone size: few
J gene: TRBJ2-7
V gene: TRBV29-1
CDR3 protein: CSVVGNSYEQYF
CDR3 DNA: TGCAGCGTTGTCGGCAACTCCTACGAGCAGTACTTC

D gene: .
clone size: many
J gene: TRBJ2-4
V gene: TRBV20-1
CDR3 protein: CSAGPWDLAKNIQYF
CDR3 DNA: TGCAGTGCTGGCCCATGGGACCTAGCCAAAAACATTCAGTACTTC

D gene: TRBD1
clone size: few
J gene: TRBJ1-2
V gene: TRBV3-1
CDR3 protein: CASSQTGSPESGYTF
CDR3 DNA: TGTGCCAGCAGCCAGACAGGGTCCCCGGAGAGCGGCTACACCTTC

D gene: TRBD1
clone size: few
J gene: TRBJ2-1
V gene: TRBV2
CDR3 protein: CASSATGTGGTQEQFF
CDR3 DNA: TGTGCCAGCAGTGCGACCGGGACAGGGGGTACCCAGGAGCAGTTCTTC

D gene: .
clone size: few
J gene: TRBJ1-1
V gene: TRBV7-9
CDR3 protein: CASSPRAALNTEAFF
CDR3 DNA: TGTGCCAGCAGCCCGAGGGCGGCTTTGAACACTGAAGCTTTCTTT

D gene: .
clone size: .
J gene: TRBJ2-7
V gene: TRBV20-1
CDR3 protein: CSARIRDGYEQYF
CDR3 DNA: TGCAGTGCTAGAATCCGGGACGGCTACGAGCAGTACTTC

D gene: .
clone size: many
J gene: TRBJ1-1
V gene: TRBV28
CDR3 protein: CASSRDWDTEAFF
CDR3 DNA: TGTGCCAGCAGCCGCGACTGGGACACTGAAGCTTTCTTT

D gene: .
clone size: .
J gene: TRBJ1-5
V gene: TRBV24-1
CDR3 protein: CATSDQGPDQPQHF
CDR3 DNA: TGTGCCACCAGTGATCAAGGACCGGATCAGCCCCAGCATTTT

D gene: TRBD1
clone size: .
J gene: TRBJ1-3
V gene: TRBV5-1
CDR3 protein: CASSLETGSGNTIYF
CDR3 DNA: TGCGCCAGCAGCCTAGAGACAGGGTCGGGAAACACCATATATTTT

D gene: .
clone size: .
J gene: TRBJ2-1
V gene: TRBV2
CDR3 protein: CASSYNERREQFF
CDR3 DNA: TGTGCCAGCAGTTACAATGAGAGGCGAGAGCAGTTCTTC

D gene: .
clone size: .
J gene: TRBJ2-2
V gene: TRBV7-9
CDR3 protein: CASSFPTRTSHRELFF
CDR3 DNA: TGTGCCAGCAGCTTTCCTACCCGGACCTCTCACCGGGAGCTGTTTTTT

D gene: TRBD2
clone size: .
J gene: TRBJ2-2
V gene: TRBV4-2
CDR3 protein: CASSLLGLADTTGELFF
CDR3 DNA: TGTGCCAGCAGCCTCCTGGGCCTAGCGGATACCACCGGGGAGCTGTTTTTT

D gene: .
clone size: .
J gene: TRBJ2-2
V gene: TRBV6-1
CDR3 protein: CASRPRQIANTGELFF
CDR3 DNA: TGTGCCAGCAGGCCCCGGCAGATCGCGAACACCGGGGAGCTGTTTTTT

D gene: TRBD1
clone size: .
J gene: TRBJ2-5
V gene: TRBV12-3/TRBV12-4
CDR3 protein: CASRARQGVGGETQYF
CDR3 DNA: TGTGCCAGCAGGGCTCGACAGGGGGTAGGAGGAGAGACCCAGTACTTC

D gene: .
clone size: few
J gene: TRBJ2-3
V gene: TRBV9
CDR3 protein: CASSAPVTDTQYF
CDR3 DNA: TGTGCCAGCAGCGCCCCCGTAACAGATACGCAGTATTTT

D gene: TRBD1
clone size: few
J gene: TRBJ1-3
V gene: TRBV7-9
CDR3 protein: CASSLFGTDSGNTIYF
CDR3 DNA: TGTGCCAGCAGCTTATTTGGGACAGACTCTGGAAACACCATATATTTT

D gene: TRBD1
clone size: few
J gene: TRBJ2-7
V gene: TRBV29-1
CDR3 protein: CSVHRGSYEQYF
CDR3 DNA: TGCAGCGTGCACAGGGGCTCCTACGAGCAGTACTTC

D gene: .
clone size: .
J gene: TRBJ1-2
V gene: TRBV12-3/TRBV12-4
CDR3 protein: CASSLMGGWGYTF
CDR3 DNA: TGTGCCAGCAGTTTAATGGGAGGTTGGGGCTACACCTTC

D gene: .
clone size: .
J gene: TRBJ1-1
V gene: TRBV4-3
CDR3 protein: CASSQRTNTEAFF
CDR3 DNA: TGCGCCAGCAGCCAAAGAACGAACACTGAAGCTTTCTTT

D gene: .
clone size: many
J gene: TRBJ1-5
V gene: TRBV15
CDR3 protein: CATSRVLDSDYSNQPQHF
CDR3 DNA: TGTGCCACCAGCAGAGTCCTCGACAGCGATTATAGCAATCAGCCCCAGCATTTT

D gene: TRBD1
clone size: few
J gene: TRBJ1-5
V gene: TRBV12-3/TRBV12-4
CDR3 protein: CASRGGTGVQPQHF
CDR3 DNA: TGTGCCAGCAGAGGAGGGACAGGGGTACAGCCCCAGCATTTT

D gene: .
clone size: few
J gene: TRBJ2-3
V gene: TRBV7-2
CDR3 protein: CASRNTPTDTQYF
CDR3 DNA: TGTGCCAGCAGGAACACCCCCACAGATACGCAGTATTTT

D gene: .
clone size: few
J gene: TRBJ2-3
V gene: TRBV16
CDR3 protein: CASTPRTDTQYF
CDR3 DNA: TGTGCCAGCACCCCGAGGACAGATACGCAGTATTTT

D gene: .
clone size: few
J gene: TRBJ1-2
V gene: TRBV7-8
CDR3 protein: CASSLGSQGAAYGYTF
CDR3 DNA: TGTGCCAGCAGCTTAGGGAGTCAAGGGGCGGCCTATGGCTACACCTTC

D gene: .
clone size: many
J gene: TRBJ1-4
V gene: TRBV12-3/TRBV12-4
CDR3 protein: CASRPPGGKLFF
CDR3 DNA: TGTGCCAGCAGACCCCCGGGAGGGAAACTGTTTTTT

D gene: .
clone size: .
J gene: TRBJ1-1
V gene: TRBV12-3/TRBV12-4
CDR3 protein: CASRPTGQGGEAFF
CDR3 DNA: TGTGCCAGCAGACCGACAGGACAAGGTGGTGAAGCTTTCTTT

D gene: .
clone size: .
J gene: TRBJ2-7
V gene: TRBV11-2
CDR3 protein: CASSSDIIVEQYF
CDR3 DNA: TGTGCCAGCAGCTCGGACATCATCGTCGAGCAGTACTTC

D gene: TRBD1
clone size: .
J gene: TRBJ2-1
V gene: TRBV20-1
CDR3 protein: CSARDPGQSSYNEQFF
CDR3 DNA: TGCAGTGCTAGAGATCCGGGACAGTCCAGCTACAATGAGCAGTTCTTC

D gene: .
clone size: .
J gene: TRBJ1-5
V gene: TRBV7-8
CDR3 protein: CASSLGAGQSRQPQHF
CDR3 DNA: TGTGCCAGCAGCTTAGGTGCGGGTCAATCAAGGCAGCCCCAGCATTTT

D gene: .
clone size: .
J gene: TRBJ2-3
V gene: TRBV11-2
CDR3 protein: CASSPQPGDTQYF
CDR3 DNA: TGTGCCAGCAGCCCACAGCCCGGGGATACGCAGTATTTT

D gene: .
clone size: few
J gene: TRBJ2-7
V gene: TRBV5-6
CDR3 protein: CASSFRTMTGLSYEQYF
CDR3 DNA: TGTGCCAGCAGCTTCCGAACCATGACAGGCCTCTCCTACGAGCAGTACTTC

D gene: .
clone size: .
J gene: TRBJ1-5
V gene: TRBV20-1
CDR3 protein: CSALEVTGSNQPQHF
CDR3 DNA: TGCAGTGCACTAGAGGTGACGGGTAGCAATCAGCCCCAGCATTTT

D gene: TRBD1
clone size: few
J gene: TRBJ2-3
V gene: TRBV28
CDR3 protein: CASNTGGMGSDTQYF
CDR3 DNA: TGTGCCAGCAACACAGGGGGCATGGGGTCAGATACGCAGTATTTT

D gene: .
clone size: many
J gene: TRBJ2-3
V gene: TRBV7-8
CDR3 protein: CASSWGVGPTDTQYF
CDR3 DNA: TGTGCCAGCAGCTGGGGGGTGGGGCCCACAGATACGCAGTATTTT

D gene: TRBD1
clone size: few
J gene: TRBJ2-5
V gene: TRBV7-9
CDR3 protein: CASSTGQAIQETQYF
CDR3 DNA: TGTGCCAGCAGCACCGGACAGGCGATCCAAGAGACCCAGTACTTC

D gene: TRBD2
clone size: few
J gene: TRBJ2-1
V gene: TRBV3-1
CDR3 protein: CASSQTRGEQFF
CDR3 DNA: TGTGCCAGCAGCCAAACGCGGGGGGAGCAGTTCTTC

D gene: .
clone size: few
J gene: TRBJ2-1
V gene: TRBV18
CDR3 protein: CASSGRGGYNEQFF
CDR3 DNA: TGTGCCAGCTCAGGACGGGGCGGTTACAATGAGCAGTTCTTC

D gene: TRBD1
clone size: .
J gene: TRBJ2-7
V gene: TRBV28
CDR3 protein: CASRTGHNYEQYF
CDR3 DNA: TGTGCCAGCAGGACAGGGCACAACTACGAGCAGTACTTC

D gene: .
clone size: many
J gene: TRBJ2-2
V gene: TRBV7-9
CDR3 protein: CASSLQGATGELFF
CDR3 DNA: TGTGCCAGCAGCTTACAGGGCGCCACCGGGGAGCTGTTTTTT

D gene: .
clone size: few
J gene: TRBJ2-1
V gene: TRBV5-1
CDR3 protein: CASRMTGSSYNEQFF
CDR3 DNA: TGCGCCAGCAGGATGACTGGTAGCTCCTACAATGAGCAGTTCTTC